A single sample gave rise to the 8 T cell receptor beta chains below, sequenced in a study of cytomegalovirus exposure and HLA in healthy donors. PCR involved 60 Vbeta and 13 Jbeta primers. Only in-frame clones appear in the TCRdb table, and some are missing; sequencing was by immunoSEQ multiplex PCR. Of under 70,000 clones in the sample, 55% to 85% were seen once. Source material: PBMCs. Receptor source: a man in his forties in good health and CMV-seropositive.

This clone was picked up one time. This rearrangement joins TRBV9 to TRBJ2-2; possibly TRBD2 for D (5 bases). V lost 1 base to trimming and J lost 3 bases, with 13 bases between them. The CDR3 extends over 16 amino acids. The germline CDR1 and CDR2 sequences are SGDLS and YYNGEE. CDR3 coding DNA: TGTGCCAGCAGCGTAAAGCAGCGGACTTACACCGGGGAGCTGTTTTTT. Its protein is CASSVKQRTYTGELFF.

V usage is TRBV4-1 and J usage is TRBJ1-2, with 7 nucleotides matching TRBD1. The CDR3 sequence is 14 residues long. The trim removed 0 bases at V and 7 bases at J, leaving 5 bases unmatched. Germline V gene lookup returns CDR1 MGHRA and CDR2 YSYEKL. CDR3 residues: CASSQDGGQLGYTF. The CDR3 DNA reads TGCGCCAGCAGCCAAGATGGGGGACAGCTTGGCTACACCTTC.

The chain is built from TRBV6-5 and TRBJ2-1, with 12 bases matching TRBD2. CDR3 length equals 14 residues. V was pared by 8 bases and J by 5 bases, with 4 bases of the junction left unmatched. CDR1 is MNHEY and CDR2 is SVGAGI in the germline V gene. CDR3 nucleotide sequence: TGTGCCAGCCTAGCGGGGGGGCCCAACAATGAGCAGTTCTTC. Translating it yields CASLAGGPNNEQFF.

The chain employs TRBV7-3 and TRBJ1-1; D gene ambiguous. In germline, CDR1 is SGHTA, CDR2 FQGTGA. Trimming left V 1 base short and J 1 base short, with 7 bases between. The CDR3 consists of 14 residues. The CDR3 sequence: CASSLMRQNTEAFF. Written as DNA, the CDR3 is TGTGCCAGCAGCTTAATGCGGCAGAACACTGAAGCTTTCTTT.

The J gene is TRBJ1-2, the V gene TRBV29-1; 9 bases agree with TRBD1. This CDR3 is built from 12 residues. With 5 bases clipped from V and 3 bases from J, the junction kept 1 base outside the gene matches. In germline, CDR1 is SQVTM, CDR2 ANQGSEA. CDR3: CSVRDRDYGYTF. CDR3 nucleotides: TGCAGCGTTCGGGACAGGGACTATGGCTACACCTTC.

The chain recombines TRBV29-1 with TRBJ2-3, with 10 nucleotides matching TRBD1. This CDR3 is built from 14 residues. CDR1 and CDR2 from the germline V gene are SQVTM and ANQGSEA. The J segment lost 5 bases and the V segment lost 4 bases, leaving 6 bases of the junction unmatched. This chain's CDR3 is CSVGTGGFLDTQYF. The CDR3 DNA is TGCAGCGTTGGGACAGGGGGATTCCTAGATACGCAGTATTTT.

In its sample, this clone was seen once. V usage is TRBV5-1 and J usage is TRBJ1-3; a weak D match, TRBD1 (5 bases). The CDR3 loop spans 14 amino acids. Between the trimmed V and J ends, which lost 3 bases and 4 bases, there was a span of 11 bases. The germline CDR1 and CDR2 sequences are SGHRS and YFSETQ. The CDR3 DNA follows: TGCGCCAGCAGCTGGTCGACAGAGGGAAACACCATATATTTT. Encoded protein: CASSWSTEGNTIYF.

The V and J genes are TRBV2 and TRBJ1-6; the D gene is possibly TRBD1 (6 bases). Trimming left V 10 bases short and J 9 bases short, with 22 bases between. The CDR3 has 15 residues. Germline lookup yields CDR1 SNHLY and CDR2 FYNNEI. CDR3 sequence reads: CATSPRGTGSSPLHF. CDR3 in DNA: TGTGCCACCTCACCGAGGGGGACGGGAAGTTCACCCCTCCACTTT.